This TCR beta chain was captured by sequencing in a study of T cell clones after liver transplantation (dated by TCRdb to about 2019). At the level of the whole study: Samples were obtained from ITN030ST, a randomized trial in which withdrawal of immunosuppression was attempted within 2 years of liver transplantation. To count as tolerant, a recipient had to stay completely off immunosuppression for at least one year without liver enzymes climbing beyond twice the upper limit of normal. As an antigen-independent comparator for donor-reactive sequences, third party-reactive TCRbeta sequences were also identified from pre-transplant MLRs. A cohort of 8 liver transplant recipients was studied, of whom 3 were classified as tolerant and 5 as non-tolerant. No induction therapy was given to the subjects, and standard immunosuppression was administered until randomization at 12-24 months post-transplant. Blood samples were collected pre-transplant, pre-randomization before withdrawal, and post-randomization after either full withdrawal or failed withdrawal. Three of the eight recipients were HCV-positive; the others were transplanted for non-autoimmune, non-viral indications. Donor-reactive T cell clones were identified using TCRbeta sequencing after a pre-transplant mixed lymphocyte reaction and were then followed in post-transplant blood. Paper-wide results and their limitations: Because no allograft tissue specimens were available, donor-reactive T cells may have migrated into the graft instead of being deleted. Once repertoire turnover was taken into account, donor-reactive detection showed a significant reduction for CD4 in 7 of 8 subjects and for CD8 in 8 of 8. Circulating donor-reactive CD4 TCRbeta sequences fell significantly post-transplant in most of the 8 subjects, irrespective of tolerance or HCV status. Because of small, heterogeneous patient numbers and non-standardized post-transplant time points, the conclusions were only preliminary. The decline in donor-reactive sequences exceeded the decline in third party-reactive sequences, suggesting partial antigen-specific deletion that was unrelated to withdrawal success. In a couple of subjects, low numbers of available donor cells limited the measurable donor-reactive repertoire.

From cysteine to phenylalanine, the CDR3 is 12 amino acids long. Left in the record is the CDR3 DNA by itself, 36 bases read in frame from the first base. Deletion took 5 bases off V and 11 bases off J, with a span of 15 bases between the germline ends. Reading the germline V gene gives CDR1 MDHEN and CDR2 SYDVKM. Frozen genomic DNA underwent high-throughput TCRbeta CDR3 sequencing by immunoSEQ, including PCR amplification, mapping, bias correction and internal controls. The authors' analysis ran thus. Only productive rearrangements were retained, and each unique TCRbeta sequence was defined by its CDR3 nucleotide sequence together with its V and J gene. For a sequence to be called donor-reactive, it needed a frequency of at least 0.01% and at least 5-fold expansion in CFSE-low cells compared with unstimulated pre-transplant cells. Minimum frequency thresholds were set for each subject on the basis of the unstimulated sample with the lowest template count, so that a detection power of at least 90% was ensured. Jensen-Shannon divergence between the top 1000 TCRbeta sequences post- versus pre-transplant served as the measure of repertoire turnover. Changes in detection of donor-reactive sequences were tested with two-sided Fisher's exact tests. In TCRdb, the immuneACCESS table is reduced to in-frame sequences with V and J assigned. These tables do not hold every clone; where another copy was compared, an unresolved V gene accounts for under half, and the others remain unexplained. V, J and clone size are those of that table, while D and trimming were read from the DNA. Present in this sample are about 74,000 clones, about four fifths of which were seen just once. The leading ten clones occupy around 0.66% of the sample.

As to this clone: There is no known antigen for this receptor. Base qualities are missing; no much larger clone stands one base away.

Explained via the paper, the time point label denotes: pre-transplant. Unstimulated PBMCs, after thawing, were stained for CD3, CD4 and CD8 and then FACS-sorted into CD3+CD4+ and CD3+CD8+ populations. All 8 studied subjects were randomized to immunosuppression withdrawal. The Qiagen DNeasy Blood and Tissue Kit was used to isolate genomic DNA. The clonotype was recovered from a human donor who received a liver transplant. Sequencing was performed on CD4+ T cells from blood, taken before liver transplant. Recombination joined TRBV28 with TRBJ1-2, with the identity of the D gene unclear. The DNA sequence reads TGTGCCAGCAGTACTAGCGGGAGATCGTACACCTTC. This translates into CASSTSGRSYTF.